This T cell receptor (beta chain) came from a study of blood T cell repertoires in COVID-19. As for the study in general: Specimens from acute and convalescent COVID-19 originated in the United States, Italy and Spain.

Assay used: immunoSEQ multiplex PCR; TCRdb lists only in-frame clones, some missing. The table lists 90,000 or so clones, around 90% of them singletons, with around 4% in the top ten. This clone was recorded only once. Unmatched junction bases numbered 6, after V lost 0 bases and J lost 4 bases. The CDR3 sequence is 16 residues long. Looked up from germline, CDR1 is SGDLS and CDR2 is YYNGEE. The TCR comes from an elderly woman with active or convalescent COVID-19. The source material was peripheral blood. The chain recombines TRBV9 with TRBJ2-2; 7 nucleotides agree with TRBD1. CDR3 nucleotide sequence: TGTGCCAGCAGCGTAGCCCCGACAGGGTCCACCGGGGAGCTGTTTTTT. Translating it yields CASSVAPTGSTGELFF.